Below are 27 T cell receptor beta chains sequenced from a single sample in a study of STAT5B mutations in CD4+ large granular lymphocyte leukemia (dated 2022 in TCRdb). Libraries were constructed by the immunoSEQ multiplex PCR assay. Drawn from immuneACCESS, this table holds only the in-frame rearrangements with V and J called that TCRdb kept. Clones are partly lost; checked studies trace under half to an unresolved V gene and leave the rest unexplained. Here the sample has about 32,000 clones; around four fifths occur a single time. 4.4% of the sample is held by the ten biggest clonotypes. Sequencing was done on a sample of CD4+ T cells from blood buffy coats. These receptors came from a human donor in good health.

The genes are TRBV18 and TRBJ1-1, with 7 bases aligning to TRBD1. CDR3 length: 15 residues. The J segment lost 2 bases and the V segment lost 6 bases, leaving 9 bases of the junction unmatched. Germline V gives CDR1 KGHSH, CDR2 LQKENI. CDR3 loop: CASSLTGEGNTEAFF. CDR3 nucleotides: TGTGCCAGCTCGTTAACAGGGGAGGGAAACACTGAAGCTTTCTTT.

This clone has more than one count but fewer than ten. The gene calls are TRBV4-2 and TRBJ2-7; D remains unclear. Trimming took off 0 bases at V and 3 bases at J, with 0 bases between the two ends. This CDR3 spans 11 amino acids. Germline CDR1 LGHNA, CDR2 YNFKEQ. The CDR3 spells CASSQDYEQYF. The CDR3 bases are TGTGCCAGCAGCCAAGACTACGAGCAGTACTTC.

The V call is TRBV5-5, the J call TRBJ2-7; no clear D gene. The CDR3 spans 11 residues. From germline, CDR1 is SGHKS and CDR2 YYEKEE (reference sequence). The V gene lost 2 bases and the J gene lost 3 bases, with 3 bases spanning the gap. This chain's CDR3 is CASSFGYEQYF. In DNA form, the CDR3 reads TGTGCCAGCAGCTTCGGCTACGAGCAGTACTTC.

The J gene is TRBJ2-2, the V gene TRBV30; D is undetermined. The V gene lost 4 bases and the J gene lost 6 bases, with 15 bases spanning the gap. CDR1 and CDR2 from the germline V gene are GTSNPN and SVGIG (reference sequence). This CDR3 comprises 14 residues. The CDR3 region has the DNA TGTGCCTGGACGAGAGGCCTCCAGGCCGGGGAGCTGTTTTTT. Encoded protein: CAWTRGLQAGELFF.

The chain is built from TRBV29-1 and TRBJ2-1; weak D call: TRBD1 (6 bases). The V end was cut by 3 bases, the J end by 0 bases, with 9 bases between. The CDR3 is 14 amino acids. Per germline, CDR1 SQVTM and CDR2 ANQGSEA. The DNA of the CDR3 is TGCAGCGTTGAGCAGGGGAGCTCCTACAATGAGCAGTTCTTC. Its translation: CSVEQGSSYNEQFF.

V gene TRBV30 combines with J gene TRBJ2-1; 8 bases map to TRBD2. V trimming: 1 base; J trimming: 5 bases; junction bases outside the gene matches: 7. The germline CDR1 and CDR2 sequences are GTSNPN and SVGIG (reference sequence). There are 15 residues in the CDR3. CDR3 DNA sequence: TGTGCCTGGAGTGCCGGGACTAGTAATCACAATGAGCAGTTCTTC. Protein: CAWSAGTSNHNEQFF.

This chain connects TRBV18 to TRBJ2-5, with D possibly being TRBD1 (6 bases). The germline V and J ends were trimmed by 3 bases and 5 bases, with 16 bases remaining between them. The germline V gene has CDR1 KGHSH and CDR2 LQKENI. The CDR3 extends over 15 amino acids. The CDR3 DNA sequence: TGTGCCAGCTCACCCCTCGGACAGTCTCGGGAGACCCAGTACTTC. This gives the protein CASSPLGQSRETQYF.

The CDR3 DNA reads TGTGCCAGCAGCGAGACAGGGTTCACACGCTACAATGAGCAGTTCTTC. This sequence encodes CASSETGFTRYNEQFF. The J gene is TRBJ2-1, the V gene TRBV5-4; TRBD1 matches 7 bases. This CDR3 contains 16 residues. Germline V gives CDR1 SGHNT, CDR2 YYREEE (reference sequence). The J segment lost 3 bases and the V segment lost 4 bases, leaving 10 bases of the junction unmatched.

The chain employs TRBV15 and TRBJ2-7; 7 nucleotides line up with TRBD2. V trimming: 0 bases; J trimming: 2 bases; junction bases outside the gene matches: 7. This CDR3 has 16 amino acids. Germline lookup yields CDR1 LNHNV and CDR2 YYDKDF (reference sequence). In nucleotides, the CDR3 is TGTGCCACCAGCAGAGAGAGTGTAGCGGGTACCTACGAGCAGTACTTC. Translating it yields CATSRESVAGTYEQYF.

The gene calls are TRBV18 and TRBJ2-5, with D perhaps TRBD1 or TRBD2 (6 bases each). V was clipped by 1 base and J by 5 bases, with 11 bases between them. CDR3 length: 14 amino acids. Germline V gives CDR1 KGHSH, CDR2 LQKENI. The CDR3 sequence is CASSPREGGETQYF. The CDR3 nucleotides are TGTGCCAGCTCACCACGTGAAGGGGGGGAGACCCAGTACTTC.

The rearrangement joins TRBV19 to TRBJ1-2, with D maybe TRBD1 (5 bases). CDR3 length: 14 residues. V was trimmed by 5 bases and J by 3 bases, leaving 13 bases between them. Germline CDR1 LNHDA, CDR2 SQIVND (reference sequence). In DNA, the CDR3 is TGTGCCAGTAGTGCAGACAGAACTGACTATGGCTACACCTTC. Protein sequence: CASSADRTDYGYTF.

The chain combines TRBV20-1 with TRBJ2-7, with D hard to call. There are 11 residues in the CDR3. Deletions cut 8 bases from V and 5 bases from J, with 13 bases between. The germline gives CDR1 DFQATT, CDR2 SNEGSKA (reference sequence). The chain's CDR3 is CSPRHSDEQYF. DNA for the CDR3: TGCAGTCCCCGACATTCCGACGAGCAGTACTTC.

The gene calls are TRBV6-6 and TRBJ1-1, with a tentative D call TRBD1 (6 bases). The germline V gene has CDR1 MNHNY and CDR2 SVGAGI (reference sequence). Trimming took off 8 bases at V and 5 bases at J, with 12 bases between the two ends. This CDR3 has 12 amino acids. The CDR3 DNA reads TGTGCCAGCTCTAAGGGGGGGACTGAAGCTTTCTTT. It specifies CASSKGGTEAFF.

The V gene is TRBV29-1, the J gene TRBJ1-1; no clear D. V lost 2 bases to trimming and J lost 5 bases, with 12 bases between them. CDR1 and CDR2 from the germline V gene are SQVTM and ANQGSEA. The CDR3 has 13 residues. The CDR3: CSVERREWTEAFF. The CDR3 coding sequence is TGCAGCGTTGAACGGAGGGAATGGACTGAAGCTTTCTTT. The variable domain in full, completed from reference TRBV29-1 and TRBJ1-1, reads SAVISQKPSRDICQRGTSLTIQCQVDSQVTMMFWYRQQPGQSLTLIATANQGSEATYESGFVIDKFPISRPNLTFSTLTVSNMSPEDSSIYLCSVERREWTEAFFGQGTRLTVV.

This clone was seen just once. This chain uses TRBV6-1 with TRBJ2-7, with D possibly TRBD1 on 5 matching bases. The ends were cut back, 5 bases at V and 3 bases at J, with 11 bases in the middle. Per germline, CDR1 MNHNS and CDR2 SASEGT. This CDR3 is 13 amino acids long. CDR3 DNA: TGTGCCAGCAGTCCCGATCAGGGCTACGAGCAGTACTTC. Amino acid sequence: CASSPDQGYEQYF.

This clone was seen once. The chain is built from TRBV29-1 and TRBJ1-1, with D hard to call. V gave up 3 bases and J gave up 1 base, with 12 bases separating them. The CDR3 consists of 14 residues. Germline V lookup: CDR1 SQVTM, CDR2 ANQGSEA. CDR3 sequence: CSVEPRAGNTEAFF. The CDR3 DNA follows: TGCAGCGTTGAGCCCCGGGCAGGGAACACTGAAGCTTTCTTT.

The genes are TRBV11-2 and TRBJ2-7, with 8 bases aligning to TRBD2. The germline CDR1 and CDR2 sequences are SGHAT and FQNNGV. The CDR3 runs to 14 residues. After removal of 5 bases from V and 0 bases from J, the junction contained 3 bases not matched to a gene. The DNA of the CDR3 is TGTGCCAGCAGCCCCCTAGCGGGCTCCTACGAGCAGTACTTC. As protein: CASSPLAGSYEQYF.

Worth noting for this clone: Mismatch with germline at one junction end may stem from a read error. This chain connects TRBV5-4 to TRBJ2-3; 7 bases match TRBD1. The CDR3 is made up of 13 amino acids. Germline V lookup: CDR1 SGHNT, CDR2 YYREEE (reference sequence). CDR3 DNA sequence: TGTGCCAGCAGCTCCTCCGGGACAGACACGCAGTATTTT. This codes for CASSSSGTDTQYF.

The rearrangement uses TRBV7-9 and TRBJ1-5; D not resolved. V was pared by 0 bases and J by 6 bases, with 6 bases between. Germline-derived CDR1 and CDR2 are SEHNR and FQNEAQ (reference sequence). The CDR3 totals 13 residues. In nucleotides, the CDR3 is TGTGCCAGCAGCTTAGCGAGTACTCAGCCCCAGCATTTT. This codes for CASSLASTQPQHF.

V and J are TRBV11-2 and TRBJ2-5; 7 bases match TRBD2. In germline, CDR1 is SGHAT, CDR2 FQNNGV. V was clipped by 8 bases and J by 0 bases; unmatched bases: 0. This CDR3 comprises 12 residues. The CDR3 bases are TGTGCCAGCGGGAGGGACCAAGAGACCCAGTACTTC. This translates into CASGRDQETQYF.

The V and J genes are TRBV29-1 and TRBJ2-3; the D gene is possibly TRBD2 (5 bases). Germline lookup yields CDR1 SQVTM and CDR2 ANQGSEA. V lost 8 bases, J lost 2 bases, and 11 bases lay in between. CDR3 length equals 12 residues. The CDR3 is CSPTRDTDTQYF. CDR3 nucleotide sequence: TGCAGCCCCACGAGGGACACAGATACGCAGTATTTT.

The chain uses TRBV7-3 and TRBJ2-1; TRBD2 matches 15 bases. V gave up 5 bases and J gave up 9 bases; unmatched junction bases: 8. Germline V CDR1 and CDR2: SGHTA, FQGTGA. This CDR3 comprises 16 residues. Written as DNA, the CDR3 is TGTGCCAGCAGCAAAAGTCCGGGACTAGCGGGAGGTGAGCAGTTCTTC. It yields the protein CASSKSPGLAGGEQFF.

The V gene is TRBV4-1, the J gene TRBJ1-5, with 10 bases lining up with TRBD1. V trimming: 4 bases; J trimming: 6 bases; junction bases outside the gene matches: 12. There are 17 residues in the CDR3. Germline CDR1 is MGHRA and CDR2 is YSYEKL. The CDR3 protein is CASSLYAGTGDSQPQHF. In nucleotides, the CDR3 is TGCGCCAGCAGCCTTTATGCCGGGACAGGGGACAGTCAGCCCCAGCATTTT.

V usage is TRBV11-2 and J usage is TRBJ1-1; the D is unclear. CDR1 is SGHAT, CDR2 FQNNGV, per germline. V lost 2 bases, J lost 10 bases, and 14 bases lay in between. The CDR3 covers 13 residues. DNA of the CDR3: TGTGCCAGCAGCTTAATGGACGGTGGTATAGCTTTCTTT. Amino acid sequence: CASSLMDGGIAFF.

The V call is TRBV5-1, the J call TRBJ2-1, with 11 bases fitting TRBD2. Trimming cost V 4 bases and J 9 bases; bases outside gene matches: 6. The CDR3 consists of 14 residues. Germline V lookup: CDR1 SGHRS, CDR2 YFSETQ. In DNA, the CDR3 is TGCGCCAGCAGCCGAAGCCTAGCGGGAGGTGAGCAGTTCTTC. It encodes CASSRSLAGGEQFF.

This clone was recorded a few times. V and J are TRBV5-1 and TRBJ1-4; TRBD1 matches at 7 bases. This CDR3 has 12 amino acids. Per the germline V gene, CDR1 is SGHRS and CDR2 is YFSETQ. V was pared by 4 bases and J by 8 bases, with 2 bases of the junction left unmatched. CDR3 in DNA: TGCGCCAGCAGCGAACAGGGGGAAAAACTGTTTTTT. This encodes CASSEQGEKLFF.

This sequence joins TRBV19 and TRBJ1-2; D gene uncertain. The CDR3 sequence is 14 residues long. The germline V gene encodes CDR1 LNHDA and CDR2 SQIVND (reference sequence). Trimming took off 7 bases at V and 5 bases at J, with 17 bases between the two ends. The CDR3 region is CASTVLGKRYGYTF. CDR3 nucleotide sequence: TGTGCCAGTACCGTATTAGGGAAACGATATGGCTACACCTTC.